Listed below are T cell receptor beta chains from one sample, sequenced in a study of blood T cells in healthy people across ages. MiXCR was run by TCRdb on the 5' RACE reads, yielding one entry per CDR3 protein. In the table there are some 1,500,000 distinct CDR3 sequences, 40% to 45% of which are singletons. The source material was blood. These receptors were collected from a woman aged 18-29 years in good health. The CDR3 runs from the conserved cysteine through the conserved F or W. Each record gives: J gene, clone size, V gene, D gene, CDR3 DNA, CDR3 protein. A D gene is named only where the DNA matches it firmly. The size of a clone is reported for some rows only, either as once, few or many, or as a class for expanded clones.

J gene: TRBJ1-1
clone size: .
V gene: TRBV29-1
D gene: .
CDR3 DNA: TGCAGCGTTGAAGATCTGCTCGGGACTGAAGCTTTCTTT
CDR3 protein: CSVEDLLGTEAFF

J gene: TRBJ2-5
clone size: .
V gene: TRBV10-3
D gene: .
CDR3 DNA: TGTGCCATCAGTGAGCAGTCGGGAACAGGGCTCGCGTTTAATGAGCAGTACTTC
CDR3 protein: CAISEQSGTGLAFNEQYF

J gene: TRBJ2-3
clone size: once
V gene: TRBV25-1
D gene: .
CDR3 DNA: TGTGCCAGCATCCGGGACTCCCCCTTCGGCACAGATACGCAGTATTTT
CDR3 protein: CASIRDSPFGTDTQYF

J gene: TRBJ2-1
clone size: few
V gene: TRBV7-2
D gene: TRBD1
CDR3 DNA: TGTGCCAGCAGCTTGGACAGGGCGGTGAACAATGAGCAGTTCTTC
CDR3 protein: CASSLDRAVNNEQFF

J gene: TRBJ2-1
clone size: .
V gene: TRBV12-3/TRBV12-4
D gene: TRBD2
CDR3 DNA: TGTGCCAGCAGTTCGCCGGGACTACATAGCTCCTACAATGTGCAGTTCTTC
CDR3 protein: CASSSPGLHSSYNVQFF

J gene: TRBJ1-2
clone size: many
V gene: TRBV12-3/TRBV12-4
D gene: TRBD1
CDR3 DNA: TGTGCCAGCAGTTTGACAGGGGGCCACTATGGCTACACCTTC
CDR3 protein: CASSLTGGHYGYTF

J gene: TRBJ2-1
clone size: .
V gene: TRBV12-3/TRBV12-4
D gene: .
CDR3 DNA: TGTGCCAGCCTGCTCTCAGGGGCCGGATTTGAGCAGTTCTTC
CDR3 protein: CASLLSGAGFEQFF

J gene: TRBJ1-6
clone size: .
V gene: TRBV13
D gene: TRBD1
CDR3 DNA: TGTGCCAGCAGCTTACTCCAGGGGGGAAGTAATTCACCCCTCCACTTT
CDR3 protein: CASSLLQGGSNSPLHF

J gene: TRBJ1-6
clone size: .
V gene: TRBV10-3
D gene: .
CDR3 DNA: TGTGCCATCAGTGCCCTGGGCGGGGTCGGGGCCCTCCACTTT
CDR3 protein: CAISALGGVGALHF

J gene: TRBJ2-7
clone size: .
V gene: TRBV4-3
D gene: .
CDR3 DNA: TGCGCCAGCAGCCAAGGTGCACGGGACCTTTCCTACGAGCAGTACTTC
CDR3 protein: CASSQGARDLSYEQYF

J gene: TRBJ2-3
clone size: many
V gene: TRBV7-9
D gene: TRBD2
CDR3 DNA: TGTGCCAGCAGCTTGAGGACTAGCGGGAGGAGTGATACGCAGTATTTT
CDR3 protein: CASSLRTSGRSDTQYF

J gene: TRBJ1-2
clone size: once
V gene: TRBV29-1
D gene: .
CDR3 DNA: TGCAGCGGCGCCAGACAGTTTAACTATGGCTACACCTTC
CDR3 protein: CSGARQFNYGYTF

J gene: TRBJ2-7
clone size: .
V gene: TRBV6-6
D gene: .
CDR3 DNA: TGTGCCAGCACTCGCGGGTCCGCCTACGAGCAGTACTTC
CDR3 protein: CASTRGSAYEQYF

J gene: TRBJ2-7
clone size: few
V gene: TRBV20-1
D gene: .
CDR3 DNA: TGCAGTGCTTTAGGGTCGGGGCGAGGCGAGCAGTACTTC
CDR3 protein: CSALGSGRGEQYF

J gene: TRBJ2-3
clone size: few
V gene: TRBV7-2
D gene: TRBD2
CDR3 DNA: TGTGCCAGCAGCCCCCGGGCGACTAGCGTCACAGATACGCAGTATTTT
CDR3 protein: CASSPRATSVTDTQYF

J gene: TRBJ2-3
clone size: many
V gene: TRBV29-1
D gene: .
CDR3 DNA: TGCAGCGTCGGCGATACGCAGTATTTT
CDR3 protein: CSVGDTQYF